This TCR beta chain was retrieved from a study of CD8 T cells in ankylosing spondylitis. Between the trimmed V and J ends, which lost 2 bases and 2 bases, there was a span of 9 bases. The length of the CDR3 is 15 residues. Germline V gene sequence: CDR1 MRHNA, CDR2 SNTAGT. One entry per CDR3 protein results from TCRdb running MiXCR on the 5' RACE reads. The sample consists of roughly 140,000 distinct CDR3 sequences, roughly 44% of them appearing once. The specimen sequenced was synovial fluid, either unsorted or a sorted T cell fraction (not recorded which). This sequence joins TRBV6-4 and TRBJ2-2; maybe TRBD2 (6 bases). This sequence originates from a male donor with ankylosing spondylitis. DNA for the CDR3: TGTGCCAGCAGTGACGTAGCGGCAAACACCGGGGAGCTGTTTTTT. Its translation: CASSDVAANTGELFF.